These 9 T cell receptor beta chains were sequenced from one sample in a study of cytomegalovirus exposure and HLA in healthy donors. Primers: 60 Vbeta forward and 13 Jbeta reverse. The protocol was immunoSEQ multiplex PCR, while the TCRdb copy is restricted to in-frame clones and leaves out a portion. The table shows under 150,000 clones, with about 78% occurring only once. Sequencing was performed on PBMCs. Receptors originate from a human donor in good health.

This clone has only a few counts. J is TRBJ2-1 and V is TRBV25-1; no firm D call. The CDR3 loop spans 13 amino acids. V was cut by 3 bases and J by 2 bases, with 5 bases left in between. CDR1 is MGHDK and CDR2 is SYGVNS in the germline V gene. The CDR3 DNA reads TGTGCCAGCAGTGAGCTAACCTACAATGAGCAGTTCTTC. Protein sequence: CASSELTYNEQFF. Variable domain in full (rest from reference TRBV25-1 and TRBJ2-1): EADIYQTPRYLVIGTGKKITLECSQTMGHDKMYWYQQDPGMELHLIHYSYGVNSTEKGDLSSESTVSRIRTEHFPLTLESARPSHTSQYLCASSELTYNEQFFGPGTRLTVL.

This clone was seen a single time. The chain recombines TRBV7-2 with TRBJ2-5; 8 nucleotides agree with TRBD2. The DNA matches TRBJ2-7 better at its end, which makes the J call doubtful. This CDR3 contains 14 residues. Germline CDR1 reads SGHTA; CDR2 reads FQGNSA. CDR3 DNA sequence: TGTGCCAGCAGCTTAGATGCGGGGGGTTACGAGCAGTACTTC. Protein product: CASSLDAGGYEQYF.

The table lists this clone with a few counts. This chain connects TRBV5-6 to TRBJ2-2; D unclear. V was trimmed by 0 bases and J by 6 bases, leaving 9 bases between them. Germline CDR1 and CDR2: SGHDT and YYEEEE. This CDR3 is built from 14 residues. The DNA for the CDR3 is TGTGCCAGCAGCTTGGGGGCCCTGTCCGGGGAGCTGTTTTTT. It is translated as CASSLGALSGELFF.

The gene calls are TRBV11-3 and TRBJ2-2; a possible D gene is TRBD2 (6 bases). The CDR3 runs to 13 residues. Deletions cut 3 bases from V and 6 bases from J, with 8 bases between. Looked up from germline, CDR1 is SGHNT and CDR2 is YENEEA. As DNA, the CDR3 is TGTGCCAGCAGCTTTTGGGACTCCGGGGAGCTGTTTTTT. Translating gives CASSFWDSGELFF.

This clone came up a few times. This chain links TRBV30 with TRBJ2-6; TRBD1 matches at 8 bases. The V and J ends lost 1 base and 3 bases, in that order; junction bases with no gene match: 8. The CDR3 contains 17 residues. Germline lookup yields CDR1 GTSNPN and CDR2 SVGIG (reference sequence). CDR3 in amino acids: CAWSGGTGLFGANVLTF. As DNA, the CDR3 is TGTGCCTGGAGTGGGGGGACAGGTCTCTTTGGGGCCAACGTCCTGACTTTC.

The chain couples TRBV6-5 to TRBJ1-3; D might be TRBD1 (6 bases). Deletions cut 4 bases from V and 4 bases from J, with 8 bases between. Germline CDR1 reads MNHEY; CDR2 reads SVGAGI. CDR3 length: 13 amino acids. The CDR3 DNA follows: TGTGCCAGCAGTTCCCAGGGGGGAAACACCATATATTTT. Its translation: CASSSQGGNTIYF.

The chain combines TRBV6-4 with TRBJ1-2; D is undetermined. The CDR3 consists of 16 residues. CDR1 and CDR2 from the germline V gene are MRHNA and SNTAGT. V lost 3 bases and J 2 bases, leaving 16 bases between the germline ends. DNA of the CDR3: TGTGCCAGCAGTGATCCTAACGGGGAGAGGAACTATGGCTACACCTTC. This encodes CASSDPNGERNYGYTF.

This chain uses TRBV14 with TRBJ2-7; 8 bases agree with TRBD1. The CDR3 totals 15 residues. Unmatched junction bases numbered 11, after V lost 4 bases and J lost 6 bases. Germline values: CDR1 SGHDN, CDR2 FVKESK. The CDR3 spells CASSPYRGKLGEQYF. Written as DNA, the CDR3 is TGTGCCAGCAGCCCCTACAGGGGGAAACTAGGCGAGCAGTACTTC.

The chain couples TRBV11-3 to TRBJ2-3, with TRBD2 matching over 8 bases. The CDR3 runs 16 residues. J gave up 4 bases and V 1 base, and 7 bases lay outside the gene matches. Germline V gives CDR1 SGHNT, CDR2 YENEEA. CDR3 coding DNA: TGTGCCAGCAGCTTAGGTGTGCGGGAGGTCGCAGATACGCAGTATTTT. It translates to CASSLGVREVADTQYF. Filled out from reference TRBV11-3 and TRBJ2-3, the complete variable domain reads EAGVVQSPRYKIIEKKQPVAFWCNPISGHNTLYWYLQNLGQGPELLIRYENEEAVDDSQLPKDRFSAERLKGVDSTLKIQPAELGDSAVYLCASSLGVREVADTQYFGPGTRLTVL.